A selection of T cell receptor beta chains follows, all from one sample in a study of human T cells and chemical hapten exposure. TCRdb ran MiXCR on the RACE reads and lists one entry per CDR3 protein. The table includes more than 85,000 distinct CDR3 sequences, less than 45% detected once. Here the sequenced sample was whole blood, taken in connection with sensitization to the hapten diphenylcyclopropenone (DPC). These TCRs come from a man aged 35 to 55 with alopecia areata. Some clones in this sample may be carry-over from other donors' samples. Each CDR3 is given with its conserved first and last residue. A D gene is named only where the DNA matches it firmly. Size is stated for part of the rows, as once, few or many counts, or as a class when the clone is expanded.

CDR3 length: 12
J gene: TRBJ2-1
V gene: TRBV6-5
D gene: .
clone size: few
CDR3 DNA: TGTGCCGCTAGGGCTAGTGGCAATGAGCAGTTCTTC
CDR3 protein: CAARASGNEQFF

CDR3 length: 15
J gene: TRBJ2-3
V gene: TRBV28
D gene: .
clone size: .
CDR3 DNA: TGTGCCAGCAGTTTGGTACCGAGACCCACAGATACGCAGTATTTT
CDR3 protein: CASSLVPRPTDTQYF

CDR3 length: 16
J gene: TRBJ1-5
V gene: TRBV7-9
D gene: .
clone size: .
CDR3 DNA: TGTGCCAGCAGCTTAACGGTCGGGGGACGCAATCAGCCCCAGCATTTT
CDR3 protein: CASSLTVGGRNQPQHF

CDR3 length: 12
J gene: TRBJ1-2
V gene: TRBV14
D gene: .
clone size: .
CDR3 DNA: TGTGCCAGCAGCCAAGATAGGAACGGCTACACCTTC
CDR3 protein: CASSQDRNGYTF

CDR3 length: 13
J gene: TRBJ2-7
V gene: TRBV7-2
D gene: .
clone size: .
CDR3 DNA: TGTGCCAGCAGCTTACGGAAGCGGGACGAGCAGTACTTC
CDR3 protein: CASSLRKRDEQYF

CDR3 length: 14
J gene: TRBJ2-1
V gene: TRBV6-2/TRBV6-3
D gene: .
clone size: once
CDR3 DNA: TGTGCCAGCAGTGAACCCAGTCTTAACGATGAGCAGTTCTTC
CDR3 protein: CASSEPSLNDEQFF

CDR3 length: 15
J gene: TRBJ2-3
V gene: TRBV6-2/TRBV6-3
D gene: TRBD2
clone size: .
CDR3 DNA: TGTGCCAGCAGAAGACTAGCGGGAAGTACAGATACGCAGTATTTT
CDR3 protein: CASRRLAGSTDTQYF

CDR3 length: 14
J gene: TRBJ2-7
V gene: TRBV5-1
D gene: .
clone size: few
CDR3 DNA: TGCGCCAGCAGCCCCGGGCGGGGGCCGGAGGAGCAGTACTTC
CDR3 protein: CASSPGRGPEEQYF

CDR3 length: 14
J gene: TRBJ2-5
V gene: TRBV3-1
D gene: TRBD2
clone size: few
CDR3 DNA: TGTGCCAGCAGCCATGGACTAGCTGAAGAGACCCAGTACTTC
CDR3 protein: CASSHGLAEETQYF

CDR3 length: 12
J gene: TRBJ2-5
V gene: TRBV29-1
D gene: .
clone size: .
CDR3 DNA: TGCAGCGTGGTAGGGGGGGGCGAGACCCAGTACTTC
CDR3 protein: CSVVGGGETQYF

CDR3 length: 16
J gene: TRBJ2-2
V gene: TRBV20-1
D gene: TRBD2
clone size: few
CDR3 DNA: TGCAGTGCTAGAGTAAGCGGGAGGGCCGTAAGCGGGGAGCTGTTTTTT
CDR3 protein: CSARVSGRAVSGELFF

CDR3 length: 18
J gene: TRBJ2-1
V gene: TRBV9
D gene: TRBD2
clone size: few
CDR3 DNA: TGTGCCAGCAGCGTAGTCCCGCTAGCGGGAGTTCTCCACAATGAGCAGTTCTTC
CDR3 protein: CASSVVPLAGVLHNEQFF

CDR3 length: 15
J gene: TRBJ2-3
V gene: TRBV7-3
D gene: TRBD2
clone size: .
CDR3 DNA: TGTGCCAGCGGTGGTAGCGGGAGAGGTACAGATACGCAGTATTTT
CDR3 protein: CASGGSGRGTDTQYF

CDR3 length: 14
J gene: TRBJ1-5
V gene: TRBV12-3/TRBV12-4
D gene: .
clone size: few
CDR3 DNA: TGTGCCAGCAGTTTCACCAGGGGCAATCAGCCCCAGCATTTT
CDR3 protein: CASSFTRGNQPQHF

CDR3 length: 17
J gene: TRBJ2-3
V gene: TRBV7-9
D gene: TRBD1
clone size: few
CDR3 DNA: TGTGCCAGCAGCCTCGGACAGGGTGGCCCCGGAGGGGATACGCAGTATTTT
CDR3 protein: CASSLGQGGPGGDTQYF

CDR3 length: 16
J gene: TRBJ2-6
V gene: TRBV28
D gene: TRBD2
clone size: .
CDR3 DNA: TGTGCCAGCAGTTTATGGGGAGGGAGTGGGGCCAACGTCCTGACTTTC
CDR3 protein: CASSLWGGSGANVLTF

CDR3 length: 13
J gene: TRBJ2-7
V gene: TRBV6-2/TRBV6-3
D gene: .
clone size: few
CDR3 DNA: TGTGCCAGCAGTCGCGCGGTCCTGGCCGAGCAGTACTTC
CDR3 protein: CASSRAVLAEQYF

CDR3 length: 16
J gene: TRBJ2-5
V gene: TRBV20-1
D gene: .
clone size: few
CDR3 DNA: TGCAGTGCTAGCCTAACTTCGGGACCGGACCAAGAGACCCAGTACTTC
CDR3 protein: CSASLTSGPDQETQYF

CDR3 length: 14
J gene: TRBJ2-1
V gene: TRBV20-1
D gene: TRBD2
clone size: .
CDR3 DNA: TGCAGTGCTCTAGTACTAGCGGGAGGTGATGAGCAGTTCTTC
CDR3 protein: CSALVLAGGDEQFF

CDR3 length: 12
J gene: TRBJ2-3
V gene: TRBV25-1
D gene: .
clone size: few
CDR3 DNA: TGTGCCAGCAGTGAAGCAGGGGATACGCAGTATTTT
CDR3 protein: CASSEAGDTQYF

CDR3 length: 16
J gene: TRBJ2-3
V gene: TRBV25-1
D gene: .
clone size: .
CDR3 DNA: TGTGCCAGCAGTGACCGGACTATACAAAACACAGATACGCAGTATTTT
CDR3 protein: CASSDRTIQNTDTQYF

CDR3 length: 18
J gene: TRBJ2-3
V gene: TRBV5-1
D gene: TRBD1
clone size: few
CDR3 DNA: TGCGCCAGCAGCTTGGTATTACGGACAGGGCATAGCACAGATACGCAGTATTTT
CDR3 protein: CASSLVLRTGHSTDTQYF

CDR3 length: 15
J gene: TRBJ2-3
V gene: TRBV21-1
D gene: .
clone size: .
CDR3 DNA: TGTGCCAGCAGCGGTCGGGAGAGGGCGACAGATACGCAGTATTTT
CDR3 protein: CASSGRERATDTQYF

CDR3 length: 16
J gene: TRBJ1-5
V gene: TRBV27
D gene: TRBD1
clone size: .
CDR3 DNA: TGTGCCAGCAGAACCAGAGATAGGACAGGGAATCAGCCCCAGCATTTT
CDR3 protein: CASRTRDRTGNQPQHF

CDR3 length: 15
J gene: TRBJ2-1
V gene: TRBV15
D gene: TRBD2
clone size: .
CDR3 DNA: TGTGCCACCAGCAGAGATCTAGCGGGAGGGCCTGAGCAGTTCTTC
CDR3 protein: CATSRDLAGGPEQFF